This T cell receptor (beta chain) was obtained from a study of read filtering for tumor transcriptome and immune sequencing. As for the study in general: Transcriptome libraries were built from DNase-treated RNA. General study results and limits: Single-read clonotypes: roughly four fifths of IR-seq clonotypes (roughly 4% of reads), more than 70% of RNA-seq clonotypes (nearly 45% of reads).

The library was built from about 400 ng RNA with molecular barcoded adaptors for alpha/delta and beta/gamma chains. TCRdb re-called the reads with MiXCR, one entry per CDR3 protein. The sample consists of 8,000 to 10,000 distinct CDR3 sequences, around a sixth of them appearing once. This clonotype was picked up many times. Its antigen is still unknown. CDR3 length equals 12 residues. Germline V CDR1 and CDR2: DFQATT, SNEGSKA (reference sequence). V lost 3 bases and J lost 5, with 7 bases in between. The sample was a population of CD138-negative cells sorted from bone marrow. This chain joins TRBV20-1 and TRBJ2-2; D call uncertain. The TCR was taken from a donor at least 40 years old with multiple myeloma. The CDR3 spells CSARVGTGELFF. In DNA, the CDR3 is TGCAGTGCTAGGGTTGGGACCGGGGAGCTGTTTTTT.